Sequencing of this T cell receptor beta chain was carried out in a study of naive and memory T cell subsets. Alpha and beta libraries were amplified separately from the second PCR onward. For this clonotype: Its specificity is not known.

An equimolar mix of two oligonucleotides served as the beta constant-region primer for TRBC1 and TRBC2. Ligated cDNA was amplified by four rounds of PCR with nested alpha and beta constant-region primers and SP2. From the UMI-ligation and nested PCR reads, TCRdb called clonotypes with MiXCR, one entry per CDR3 protein. The repertoire consists of 80,000 or so distinct CDR3 sequences, with 9% occurring once and the leading ten covering about 1.3%. The CDR3 contains 15 residues. Germline V gives CDR1 SQVTM, CDR2 ANQGSEA. V was cut by 1 base and J by 2 bases, with 12 bases left in between. Study-wide findings and caveats: TCR counts from RNA may reflect activation-linked expression changes.

This sequence joins TRBV29-1 and TRBJ2-1; a weak D match, TRBD2 (7 bases). Sequenced sample: naive CD8+ T cells from blood. This clonotype originated in a human donor in good health. CDR3: CSVEGRGRAYNEQFF. The CDR3 DNA is TGCAGCGTTGAAGGTAGGGGGAGGGCCTACAATGAGCAGTTCTTC.